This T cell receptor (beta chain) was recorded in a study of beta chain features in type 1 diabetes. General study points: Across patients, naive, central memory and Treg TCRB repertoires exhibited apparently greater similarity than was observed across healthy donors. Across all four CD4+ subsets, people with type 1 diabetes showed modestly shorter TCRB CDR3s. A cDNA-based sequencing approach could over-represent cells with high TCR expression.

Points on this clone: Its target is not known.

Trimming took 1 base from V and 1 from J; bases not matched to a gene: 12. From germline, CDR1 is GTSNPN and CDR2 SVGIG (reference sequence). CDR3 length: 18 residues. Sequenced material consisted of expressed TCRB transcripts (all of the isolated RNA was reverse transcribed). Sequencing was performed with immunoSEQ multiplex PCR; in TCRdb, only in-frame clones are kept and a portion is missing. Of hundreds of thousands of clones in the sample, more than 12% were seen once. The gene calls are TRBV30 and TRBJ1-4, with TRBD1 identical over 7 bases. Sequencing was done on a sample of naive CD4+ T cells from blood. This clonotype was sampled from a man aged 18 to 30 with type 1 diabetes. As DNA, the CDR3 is TGTGCCTGGAGTGGACCGCGACAGGGAGGGGGAACTAATGAAAAACTGTTTTTT. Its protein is CAWSGPRQGGGTNEKLFF.